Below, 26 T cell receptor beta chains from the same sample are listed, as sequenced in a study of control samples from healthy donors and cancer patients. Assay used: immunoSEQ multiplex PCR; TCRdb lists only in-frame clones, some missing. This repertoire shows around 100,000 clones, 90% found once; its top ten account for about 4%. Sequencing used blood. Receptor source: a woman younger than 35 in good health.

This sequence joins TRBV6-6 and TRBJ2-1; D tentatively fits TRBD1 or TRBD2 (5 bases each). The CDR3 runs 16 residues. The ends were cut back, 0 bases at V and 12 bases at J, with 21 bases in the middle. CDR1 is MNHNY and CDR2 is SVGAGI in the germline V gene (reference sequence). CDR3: CASSYSGVTGLGWQFF. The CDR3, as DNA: TGTGCCAGCAGTTACTCGGGGGTAACAGGTCTCGGGTGGCAGTTCTTC.

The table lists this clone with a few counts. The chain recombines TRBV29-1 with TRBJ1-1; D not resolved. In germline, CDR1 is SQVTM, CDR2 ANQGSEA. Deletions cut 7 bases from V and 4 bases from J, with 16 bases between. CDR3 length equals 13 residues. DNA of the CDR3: TGCAGCGCGCAAACCGGGGAGGGCACTGAAGCTTTCTTT. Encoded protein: CSAQTGEGTEAFF.

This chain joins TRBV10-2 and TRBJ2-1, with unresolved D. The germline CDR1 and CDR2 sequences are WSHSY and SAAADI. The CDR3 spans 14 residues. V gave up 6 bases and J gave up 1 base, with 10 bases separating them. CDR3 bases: TGCGCCAGCAGAGTGAGCAGGTCCTACAATGAGCAGTTCTTC. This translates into CASRVSRSYNEQFF.

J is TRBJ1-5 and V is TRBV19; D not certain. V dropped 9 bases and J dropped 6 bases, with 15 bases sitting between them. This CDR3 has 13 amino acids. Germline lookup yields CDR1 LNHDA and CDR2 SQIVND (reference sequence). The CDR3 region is CASRLPRGQPQHF. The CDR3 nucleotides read TGTGCCAGCCGACTCCCTCGAGGTCAGCCCCAGCATTTT.

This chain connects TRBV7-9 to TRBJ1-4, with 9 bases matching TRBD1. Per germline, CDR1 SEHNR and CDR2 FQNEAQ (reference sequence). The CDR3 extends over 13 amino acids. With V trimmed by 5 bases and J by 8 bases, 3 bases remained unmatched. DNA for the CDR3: TGTGCCAGCAGCCGCGGACAGGGGGAAAAACTGTTTTTT. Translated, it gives CASSRGQGEKLFF.

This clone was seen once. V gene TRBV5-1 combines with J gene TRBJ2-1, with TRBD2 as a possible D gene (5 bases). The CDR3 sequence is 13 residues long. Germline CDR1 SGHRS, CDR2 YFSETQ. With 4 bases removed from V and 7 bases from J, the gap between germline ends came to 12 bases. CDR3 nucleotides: TGCGCCAGCAGCCCACTCGGGGTGAATGAGCAGTTCTTC. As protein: CASSPLGVNEQFF.

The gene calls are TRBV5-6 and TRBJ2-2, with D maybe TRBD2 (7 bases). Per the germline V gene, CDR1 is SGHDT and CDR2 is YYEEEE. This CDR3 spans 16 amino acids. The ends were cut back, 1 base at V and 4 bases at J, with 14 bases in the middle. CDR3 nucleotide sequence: TGTGCCAGCAGCTTGCTCTCGGGGGGCGGCACCGGGGAGCTGTTTTTT. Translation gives CASSLLSGGGTGELFF.

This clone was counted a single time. Here the CDR3 reads CASSADPQTVTEAFF. CDR3 sequence (DNA): TGTGCCAGCAGCGCGGACCCCCAAACTGTCACTGAAGCTTTCTTT. The V and J genes are TRBV9 and TRBJ1-1, with no clear D. Trimming took off 3 bases at V and 4 bases at J, with 16 bases between the two ends. Germline lookup yields CDR1 SGDLS and CDR2 YYNGEE. This CDR3 has 15 amino acids.

CDR3 in amino acids: CATSRPGYYGYTF. The CDR3 coding sequence is TGTGCCACCAGCAGACCCGGATACTATGGCTACACCTTC. This chain links TRBV15 with TRBJ1-2, with no clear D. Germline values: CDR1 LNHNV, CDR2 YYDKDF (reference sequence). The CDR3 is 13 residues long. Trimming stripped 2 bases from V and 3 bases from J, with 7 bases between. The entire variable domain, with the rest obtained from reference TRBV15 and TRBJ1-2, is as follows: DAMVIQNPRYQVTQFGKPVTLSCSQTLNHNVMYWYQQKSSQAPKLLFHYYDKDFNNEADTPDNFQSRRPNTSFCFLDIRSPGLGDTAMYLCATSRPGYYGYTFGSGTRLTVV.

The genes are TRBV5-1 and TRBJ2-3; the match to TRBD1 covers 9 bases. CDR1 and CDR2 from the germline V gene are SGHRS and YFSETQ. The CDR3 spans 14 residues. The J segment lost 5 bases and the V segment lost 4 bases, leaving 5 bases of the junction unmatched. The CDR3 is CASSMGQGRDTQYF. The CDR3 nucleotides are TGCGCCAGCAGCATGGGACAGGGTAGAGATACGCAGTATTTT.

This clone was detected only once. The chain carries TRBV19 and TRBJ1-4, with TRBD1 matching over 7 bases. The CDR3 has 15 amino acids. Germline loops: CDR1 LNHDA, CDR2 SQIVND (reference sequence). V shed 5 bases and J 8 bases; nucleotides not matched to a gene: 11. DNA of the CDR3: TGTGCCAGTAGTCCGAGGGACAGTTCACAGGAAAAACTGTTTTTT. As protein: CASSPRDSSQEKLFF.

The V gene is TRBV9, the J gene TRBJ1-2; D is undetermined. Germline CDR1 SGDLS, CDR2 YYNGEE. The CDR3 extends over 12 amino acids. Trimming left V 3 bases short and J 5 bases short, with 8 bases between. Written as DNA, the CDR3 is TGTGCCAGCAGCGCGAGTGGATATGGCTACACCTTC. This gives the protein CASSASGYGYTF.

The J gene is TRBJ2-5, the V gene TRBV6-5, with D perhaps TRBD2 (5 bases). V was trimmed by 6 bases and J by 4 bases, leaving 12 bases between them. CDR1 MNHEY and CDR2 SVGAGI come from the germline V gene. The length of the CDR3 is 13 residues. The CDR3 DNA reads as TGTGCCAGCAGACCACTAGGTTCAGAGACCCAGTACTTC. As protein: CASRPLGSETQYF.

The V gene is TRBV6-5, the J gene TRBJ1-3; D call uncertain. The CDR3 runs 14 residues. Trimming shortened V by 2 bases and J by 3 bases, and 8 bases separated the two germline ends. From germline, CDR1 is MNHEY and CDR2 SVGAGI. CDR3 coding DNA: TGTGCCAGCAGTTACGAACACTTTGGAAACACCATATATTTT. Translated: CASSYEHFGNTIYF.

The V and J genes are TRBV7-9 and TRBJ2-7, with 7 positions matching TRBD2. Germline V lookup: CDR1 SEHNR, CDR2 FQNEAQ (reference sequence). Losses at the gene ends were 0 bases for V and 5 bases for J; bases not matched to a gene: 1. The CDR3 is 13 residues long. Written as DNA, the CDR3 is TGTGCCAGCAGCTTAGCGCGGGGGAACGAGCAGTACTTC. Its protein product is CASSLARGNEQYF.

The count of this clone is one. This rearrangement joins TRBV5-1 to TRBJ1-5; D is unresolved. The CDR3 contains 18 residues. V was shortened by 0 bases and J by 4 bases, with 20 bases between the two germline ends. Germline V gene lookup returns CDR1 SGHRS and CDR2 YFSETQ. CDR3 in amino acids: CASSLEGRLVLGNQPQHF. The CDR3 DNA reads TGCGCCAGCAGCTTGGAAGGTCGTTTGGTATTGGGTAATCAGCCCCAGCATTTT.

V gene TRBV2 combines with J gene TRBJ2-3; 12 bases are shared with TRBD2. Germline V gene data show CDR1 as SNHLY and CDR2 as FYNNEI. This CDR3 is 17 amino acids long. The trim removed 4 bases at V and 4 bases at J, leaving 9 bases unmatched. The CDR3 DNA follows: TGTGCCAGCAGTGGGGCTAGCGGGGGGGCGTTTCCAGATACGCAGTATTTT. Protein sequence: CASSGASGGAFPDTQYF.

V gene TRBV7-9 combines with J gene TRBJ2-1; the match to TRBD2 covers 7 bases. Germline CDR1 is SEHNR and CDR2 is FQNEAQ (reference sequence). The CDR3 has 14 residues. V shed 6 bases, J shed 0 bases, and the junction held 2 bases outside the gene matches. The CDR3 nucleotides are TGTGCCAGCAGAGAGCGGGGCTCCTACAATGAGCAGTTCTTC. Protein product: CASRERGSYNEQFF.

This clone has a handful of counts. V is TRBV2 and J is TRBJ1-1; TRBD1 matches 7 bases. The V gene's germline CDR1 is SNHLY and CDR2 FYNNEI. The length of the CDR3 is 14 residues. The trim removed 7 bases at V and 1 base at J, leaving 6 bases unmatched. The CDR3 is CASTTTGPNTEAFF. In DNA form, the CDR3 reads TGTGCCAGCACGACGACAGGGCCGAACACTGAAGCTTTCTTT.

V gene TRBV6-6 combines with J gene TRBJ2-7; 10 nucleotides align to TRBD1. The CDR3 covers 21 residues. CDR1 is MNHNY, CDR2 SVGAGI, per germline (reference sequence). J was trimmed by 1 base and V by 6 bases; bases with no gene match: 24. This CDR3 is CASSAKGKGQGYTPRSYEQYF. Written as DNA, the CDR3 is TGTGCCAGCAGCGCCAAGGGGAAGGGACAGGGGTACACCCCCAGGTCCTACGAGCAGTACTTC.

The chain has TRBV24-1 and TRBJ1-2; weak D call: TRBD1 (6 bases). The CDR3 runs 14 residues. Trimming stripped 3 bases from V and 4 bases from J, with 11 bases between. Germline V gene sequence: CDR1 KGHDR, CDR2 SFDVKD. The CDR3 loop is CATSDPPDSYGYTF. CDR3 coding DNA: TGTGCCACCAGTGATCCCCCGGACAGCTATGGCTACACCTTC.

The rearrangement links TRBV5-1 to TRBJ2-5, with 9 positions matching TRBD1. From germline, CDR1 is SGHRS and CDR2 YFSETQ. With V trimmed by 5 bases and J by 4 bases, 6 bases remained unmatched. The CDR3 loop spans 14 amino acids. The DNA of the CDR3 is TGCGCCAGCAGTCACAGGGGGCGCAGAGAGACCCAGTACTTC. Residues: CASSHRGRRETQYF.

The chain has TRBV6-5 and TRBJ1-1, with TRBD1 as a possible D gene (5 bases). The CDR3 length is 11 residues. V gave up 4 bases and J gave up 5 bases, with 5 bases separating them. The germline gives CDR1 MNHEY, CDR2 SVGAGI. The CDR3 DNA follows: TGTGCCAGCAGTTGGGGGACTGAAGCTTTCTTT. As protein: CASSWGTEAFF.

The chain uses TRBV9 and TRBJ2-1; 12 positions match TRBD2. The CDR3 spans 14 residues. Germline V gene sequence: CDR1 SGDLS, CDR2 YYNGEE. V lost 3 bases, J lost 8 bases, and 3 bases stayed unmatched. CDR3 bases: TGTGCCAGCAGCGCTAGCGGGGGGGCCTATGAGCAGTTCTTC. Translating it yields CASSASGGAYEQFF.

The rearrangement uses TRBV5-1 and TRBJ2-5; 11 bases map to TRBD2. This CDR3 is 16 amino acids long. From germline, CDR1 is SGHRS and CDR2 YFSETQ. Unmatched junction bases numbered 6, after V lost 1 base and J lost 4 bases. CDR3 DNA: TGCGCCAGCAGCTTGTCCCCGACTAGCGGGACAGAGACCCAGTACTTC. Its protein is CASSLSPTSGTETQYF. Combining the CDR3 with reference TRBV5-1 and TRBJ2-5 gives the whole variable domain KAGVTQTPRYLIKTRGQQVTLSCSPISGHRSVSWYQQTPGQGLQFLFEYFSETQRNKGNFPGRFSGRQFSNSRSEMNVSTLELGDSALYLCASSLSPTSGTETQYFGPGTRLLVL.

The CDR3 DNA sequence: TGCGCCAGCAGCTTGGCCACGGGGGGTTACACCTTC. Translated: CASSLATGGYTF. The chain combines TRBV5-1 with TRBJ1-2, with D possibly matching TRBD1 (5 bases). Trimming shortened V by 0 bases and J by 11 bases, and 11 bases separated the two germline ends. Germline values: CDR1 SGHRS, CDR2 YFSETQ. The CDR3 sequence is 12 residues long.